The 24 T cell receptor beta chains below come from one sample, sequenced in a study of blood T cell repertoires in COVID-19. The repertoire was sequenced with immunoSEQ multiplex PCR; TCRdb's copy has only in-frame clones and lacks some. The data contain roughly 260,000 clones, around nine tenths of them seen just once; the ten biggest clones take up approximately 1.9%. Sequences were obtained from PBMCs or T cells enriched from blood (not recorded which). These receptors were collected from a young woman who had recovered from COVID-19.

This clone was seen a few times. The chain combines TRBV10-3 with TRBJ1-4; no definite D call. The CDR3 spans 15 residues. V lost 0 bases, J lost 5 bases, and 10 bases lay in between. Germline CDR1 is ENHRY and CDR2 is SYGVKD. The DNA of the CDR3 is TGTGCCATCAGTGAGTCATACAGCAAAAATGAAAAACTGTTTTTT. Its protein is CAISESYSKNEKLFF.

V and J are TRBV5-5 and TRBJ1-6, with a tentative D call TRBD1 (5 bases). The V end lost 0 bases, the J end lost 11 bases, and 12 bases lay between the germline ends. Looked up from germline, CDR1 is SGHKS and CDR2 is YYEKEE (reference sequence). The CDR3 is 14 amino acids. CDR3 in amino acids: CASSLEGVGTPLHF. The CDR3 nucleotides read TGTGCCAGCAGCTTGGAAGGGGTTGGGACACCCCTCCACTTT.

The rearrangement uses TRBV18 and TRBJ2-7; D gene unclear. V was shortened by 2 bases and J by 8 bases, with 16 bases between the two germline ends. The CDR3 is 14 amino acids. Germline lookup yields CDR1 KGHSH and CDR2 LQKENI. The CDR3 bases are TGTGCCAGCTCACCAGAAAGAGGAACCCTAAAGCAGTACTTC. Translated, it gives CASSPERGTLKQYF.

The chain recombines TRBV6-5 with TRBJ2-1; a possible D gene is TRBD2 (5 bases). V was clipped by 5 bases and J by 0 bases, with 5 bases between them. The CDR3 runs 13 residues. CDR1 is MNHEY, CDR2 SVGAGI, per germline. Here the CDR3 reads CASSRGSYNEQFF. Here the CDR3 DNA reads TGTGCCAGCAGTCGGGGCTCCTACAATGAGCAGTTCTTC.

This rearrangement joins TRBV19 to TRBJ1-5; D is uncertain. The CDR3 extends over 14 amino acids. Trimming shortened V by 1 base and J by 8 bases, and 12 bases separated the two germline ends. CDR1 is LNHDA and CDR2 is SQIVND in the germline V gene (reference sequence). The CDR3 region has the DNA TGTGCCAGTAGTATAGGCCGACTTGGTGAGCCCCAGCATTTT. Amino acid sequence: CASSIGRLGEPQHF.

This chain uses TRBV5-1 with TRBJ2-1; TRBD2 agrees at 13 bases. Germline V lookup: CDR1 SGHRS, CDR2 YFSETQ. J gave up 5 bases and V 4 bases, and 3 bases lay outside the gene matches. This CDR3 is built from 15 residues. The CDR3 sequence: CASSKLAGGDNEQFF. In DNA, the CDR3 is TGCGCCAGCAGCAAACTAGCGGGAGGGGACAATGAGCAGTTCTTC.

This chain joins TRBV18 and TRBJ1-2; maybe TRBD1 (5 bases). V was pared by 7 bases and J by 5 bases, with 14 bases between. The CDR3 extends over 13 amino acids. The V gene's germline CDR1 is KGHSH and CDR2 LQKENI. The DNA for the CDR3 is TGTGCCAGCTTCGGTGGCAGGGATTATGGCTACACCTTC. It encodes CASFGGRDYGYTF.

The genes are TRBV10-3 and TRBJ2-2; D is unclear. V lost 10 bases, J lost 9 bases, and 12 bases lay in between. Germline CDR1 ENHRY, CDR2 SYGVKD. The CDR3 totals 11 residues. The CDR3 coding sequence is TGTGCCACCGGCGAGCGTTGGGAGCTGTTTTTT. Protein: CATGERWELFF.

The chain couples TRBV10-3 to TRBJ2-5, with 10 nucleotides matching TRBD2. The length of the CDR3 is 16 residues. Per the germline V gene, CDR1 is ENHRY and CDR2 is SYGVKD. J was trimmed by 5 bases and V by 6 bases; bases with no gene match: 12. As DNA, the CDR3 is TGTGCCATCAGCCTGAGCGGGGGGGAAAGAAGGGAGACCCAGTACTTC. Translating it yields CAISLSGGERRETQYF.

This sequence joins TRBV4-2 and TRBJ1-1; 7 positions match TRBD1. V lost 10 bases to trimming and J lost 1 base; unmatched junction nucleotides: 9. CDR1 and CDR2 (germline): LGHNA, YNFKEQ. The CDR3 loop spans 14 amino acids. The CDR3 sequence: CATKTGTANTEAFF. For the CDR3, the DNA is TGTGCCACCAAAACCGGGACAGCGAACACTGAAGCTTTCTTT.

The rearrangement joins TRBV9 to TRBJ1-1; D unresolved. The CDR3 length is 15 residues. V lost 3 bases to trimming and J lost 1 base, with 13 bases between them. Germline assignment: CDR1 SGDLS and CDR2 YYNGEE. CDR3 sequence: CASSGGGGGNTEAFF. The CDR3, as DNA: TGTGCCAGCAGCGGGGGAGGCGGTGGGAACACTGAAGCTTTCTTT.

The genes are TRBV24-1 and TRBJ1-2; a weak D match, TRBD1 (5 bases). The CDR3 has 12 amino acids. In germline, CDR1 is KGHDR, CDR2 SFDVKD. The V end lost 9 bases, the J end lost 3 bases, and 10 bases lay between the germline ends. DNA for the CDR3: TGTGCCACCTTTTCGGGGGACTATGGCTACACCTTC. Protein: CATFSGDYGYTF.

The chain recombines TRBV29-1 with TRBJ1-2, with 11 bases identical to TRBD1. CDR1 and CDR2 (germline): SQVTM, ANQGSEA. The CDR3 runs to 13 residues. With 4 bases clipped from V and 8 bases from J, the junction kept 6 bases outside the gene matches. The CDR3 DNA reads as TGCAGCGTTGGGACAGGGGGCGCGGGGGGCTACACCTTC. This gives the protein CSVGTGGAGGYTF.

The chain is built from TRBV19 and TRBJ1-2, with D tentatively TRBD1 (5 bases). Germline V gene lookup returns CDR1 LNHDA and CDR2 SQIVND (reference sequence). V was trimmed by 1 base and J by 8 bases, leaving 14 bases between them. This CDR3 has 14 residues. As DNA, the CDR3 is TGTGCCAGTAGTATAGCGGGGGGGGTTCGGGGCTACACCTTC. It encodes CASSIAGGVRGYTF.

This clone was observed once. The V gene is TRBV2, the J gene TRBJ1-4, with D maybe TRBD1 (5 bases). Trimming cost V 1 base and J 4 bases, with 13 bases left between them. Germline values: CDR1 SNHLY, CDR2 FYNNEI. This CDR3 contains 16 residues. DNA for the CDR3: TGTGCCAGCAGTGAAGTAGGTGGGGGGTTTAATGAAAAACTGTTTTTT. Translating gives CASSEVGGGFNEKLFF.

J is TRBJ1-2 and V is TRBV28, with no clear D. CDR3 length: 14 residues. Trimming pared 6 bases from V and 7 bases from J, leaving 18 bases between. Germline V lookup: CDR1 MDHEN, CDR2 SYDVKM. Here the CDR3 DNA reads TGTGCCAGCAGCCTAGTGAGGGTTGCAGGTGGCTACACCTTC. Encoded protein: CASSLVRVAGGYTF.

The chain joins TRBV6-4 to TRBJ1-2; TRBD1 aligns across 7 bases. Germline CDR1 is MRHNA and CDR2 is SNTAGT. With 6 bases clipped from V and 7 bases from J, the junction kept 11 bases outside the gene matches. The CDR3 loop spans 14 amino acids. The CDR3 coding sequence is TGTGCCAGCAGGGAAAGGACAGGATATGGTGGCTACACCTTC. Protein product: CASRERTGYGGYTF.

The chain joins TRBV5-1 to TRBJ2-3, with no clear D. Trimming cost V 0 bases and J 2 bases, with 10 bases left between them. This CDR3 is built from 15 residues. The V gene's germline CDR1 is SGHRS and CDR2 YFSETQ. The CDR3 DNA sequence: TGCGCCAGCAGCTTGGAACAGCCAATCACAGATACGCAGTATTTT. Translated, it gives CASSLEQPITDTQYF.

This sequence joins TRBV2 and TRBJ1-2; tentative D call: TRBD1 (6 bases). V was shortened by 8 bases and J by 1 base, with 11 bases between the two germline ends. Germline CDR1 is SNHLY and CDR2 is FYNNEI. The CDR3 totals 13 residues. CDR3 bases: TGTGCCAGCGCACAGGGCCTTAACTATGGCTACACCTTC. It specifies CASAQGLNYGYTF.

The rearrangement links TRBV24-1 to TRBJ2-3; 8 bases are shared with TRBD1. The junction had 5 bases not matched to a gene; V was cut back by 1 base and J by 6 bases. The CDR3 is 15 amino acids. The germline V gene has CDR1 KGHDR and CDR2 SFDVKD. The CDR3 spells CATSDLASGGDTQYF. CDR3 nucleotide sequence: TGTGCCACCAGTGATTTAGCTTCAGGGGGCGATACGCAGTATTTT.

The chain is built from TRBV5-6 and TRBJ1-5; the match to TRBD1 covers 8 bases. This CDR3 spans 15 amino acids. The trim removed 3 bases at V and 4 bases at J, leaving 6 bases unmatched. Germline V gene lookup returns CDR1 SGHDT and CDR2 YYEEEE. Here the CDR3 reads CASSYGTGLNQPQHF. CDR3 DNA: TGTGCCAGCAGCTATGGGACAGGCCTAAATCAGCCCCAGCATTTT.

The chain couples TRBV28 to TRBJ1-2; 8 positions match TRBD1. Germline CDR1 reads MDHEN; CDR2 reads SYDVKM. The CDR3 runs 14 residues. V gave up 2 bases and J gave up 6 bases; unmatched junction bases: 5. The CDR3 DNA is TGTGCCAGCAGTTTAACAGGGGGGCTCAATGGCTACACCTTC. Amino acids: CASSLTGGLNGYTF.

The gene calls are TRBV18 and TRBJ2-2; maybe TRBD1 (5 bases). The CDR3 is 14 amino acids. Between the trimmed V and J ends, which lost 6 bases and 3 bases, there was a span of 11 bases. Germline-derived CDR1 and CDR2 are KGHSH and LQKENI. CDR3 sequence reads: CASSYRKDTGELFF. CDR3 in DNA: TGTGCCAGCTCCTACAGGAAAGACACCGGGGAGCTGTTTTTT.

The chain employs TRBV9 and TRBJ1-1; no firm D call. Per the germline V gene, CDR1 is SGDLS and CDR2 is YYNGEE. The CDR3 is made up of 13 amino acids. Trimming removed 6 bases at V and 2 bases at J, with 11 bases between. The CDR3 is CASNLQPNTEAFF. CDR3 in DNA: TGTGCCAGCAACCTACAGCCTAACACTGAAGCTTTCTTT.